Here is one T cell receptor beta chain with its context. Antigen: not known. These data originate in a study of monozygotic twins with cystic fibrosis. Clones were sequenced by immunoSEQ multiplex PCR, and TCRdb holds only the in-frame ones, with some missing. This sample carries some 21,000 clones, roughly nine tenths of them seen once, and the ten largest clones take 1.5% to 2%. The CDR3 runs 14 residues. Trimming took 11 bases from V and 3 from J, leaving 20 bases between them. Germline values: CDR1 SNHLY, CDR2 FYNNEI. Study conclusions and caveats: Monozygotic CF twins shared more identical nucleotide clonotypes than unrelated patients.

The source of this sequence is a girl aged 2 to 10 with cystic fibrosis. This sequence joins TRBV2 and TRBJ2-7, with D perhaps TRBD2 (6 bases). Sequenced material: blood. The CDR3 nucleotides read TGTGCCGGGGCCGGGGATAGGGACTTCTACGAGCAGTACTTC. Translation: CAGAGDRDFYEQYF.